This TCR beta chain was identified in a study of cytomegalovirus exposure and HLA in healthy donors. Findings of the study overall: Most TCR sequences proved rare, with some public TCRs found in many donors. A later analysis linked a missense variant in DCLRE1C to the trimming of TCR beta V and J genes.

Comment on this clone: Antigen unknown.

Between the trimmed V and J ends, which lost 3 bases and 5 bases, there was a span of 11 bases. Germline V CDR1 and CDR2: SGDLS, YYNGEE. The CDR3 length is 13 residues. In the PCR, 60 Vbeta and 13 Jbeta primers were used. Sequenced by immunoSEQ multiplex PCR; TCRdb stores in-frame clones only, minus some. The repertoire consists of about 120,000 clones, with less than 20% occurring once and the leading ten covering roughly 2%. The sample consisted of PBMCs. The TCR comes from a woman aged 18 to 35 in good health and CMV-seronegative. The genes are TRBV9 and TRBJ2-5; perhaps TRBD1 as D (6 bases). The CDR3 DNA reads TGTGCCAGCAGCGGCAGGGGAAGGGAGACCCAGTACTTC. Protein: CASSGRGRETQYF.